This passage covers 30 T cell receptor beta chains from one sample sequenced in a study of vaccination and CD4 T cells after COVID-19. Their specific antigens are unknown. The assay that was used to sequence DNA from cultured CD4+ T cells was the Oncomine TCR Beta short-read assay. TCRdb ran MiXCR on the PCR reads and lists one entry per CDR3 protein. The data contain around 20,000 distinct CDR3 sequences, 25% to 40% of them singletons. Sample treatment: approximately nine-day PBMC culture with coronavirus spike peptide pools or control peptides (ViraFEST assay). Sequenced sample: cultured CD4+ T cells from blood. These receptors came from a human donor with COVID-19.

The rearrangement links TRBV11-2 to TRBJ1-2, with D uncertain. This CDR3 contains 15 residues. V was shortened by 2 bases and J by 4 bases, with 14 bases between the two germline ends. Germline V lookup: CDR1 SGHAT, CDR2 FQNNGV. The chain's CDR3 is CASSLSREGGYGYTF. The CDR3 nucleotides are TGTGCCAGCAGCTTATCCCGAGAGGGTGGCTATGGCTACACCTTC. Full variable domain (missing parts from reference TRBV11-2 and TRBJ1-2): EAGVAQSPRYKIIEKRQSVAFWCNPISGHATLYWYQQILGQGPKLLIQFQNNGVVDDSQLPKDRFSAERLKGVDSTLKIQPAKLEDSAVYLCASSLSREGGYGYTFGSGTRLTVV.

By proportion, this clonotype is medium-sized. The chain employs TRBV6-2 or TRBV6-3 and TRBJ2-7; D unresolved. V lost 6 bases to trimming and J lost 4 bases, with 7 bases between them. Germline V gene lookup returns CDR1 MNHEY and CDR2 SVGEGT. CDR3 length: 11 residues. The CDR3 nucleotides read TGTGCCAGCAGCTCCGTGTACGAGCAGTACTTC. It is translated as CASSSVYEQYF.

V is TRBV19 and J is TRBJ2-1; 7 bases are shared with TRBD2. The CDR3 covers 13 residues. The germline V gene has CDR1 LNHDA and CDR2 SQIVND (reference sequence). The ends lost 5 bases at V and 6 bases at J; junction bases unmatched: 4. This CDR3 is CASSGLGVNEQFF. The CDR3 nucleotides are TGTGCCAGTAGTGGACTAGGGGTCAATGAGCAGTTCTTC. Using reference TRBV19 and TRBJ2-1 for the parts outside the CDR3, the full variable domain is DGGITQSPKYLFRKEGQNVTLSCEQNLNHDAMYWYRQDPGQGLRLIYYSQIVNDFQKGDIAEGYSVSREKKESFPLTVTSAQKNPTAFYLCASSGLGVNEQFFGPGTRLTVL.

Here the CDR3 DNA reads TGCGCCAGCAGCCCCAGAAGGCTGAACACTGAAGCTTTCTTT. Translated, it gives CASSPRRLNTEAFF. V gene TRBV5-1 combines with J gene TRBJ1-1; D gene uncertain. Germline values: CDR1 SGHRS, CDR2 YFSETQ. This CDR3 is 14 amino acids long. Trimming cost V 4 bases and J 0 bases, with 10 bases left between them.

This chain links TRBV2 with TRBJ2-5; TRBD2 matches 13 bases. This CDR3 is built from 15 residues. The junction had 4 bases not matched to a gene; V was cut back by 8 bases and J by 1 base. Germline V gene sequence: CDR1 SNHLY, CDR2 FYNNEI. The CDR3 region has the DNA TGTGCCAGCCGGGGACTAGCGGGGATCCAAGAGACCCAGTACTTC. This sequence encodes CASRGLAGIQETQYF.

Only a few counts were recorded for this clonotype. J is TRBJ2-2 and V is TRBV6-1; TRBD2 aligns across 7 bases. Germline CDR1 MNHNS, CDR2 SASEGT. There are 15 residues in the CDR3. Germline trimming cut 6 bases from V and 0 bases from J; bases unmatched to any gene: 4. CDR3 residues: CASSGGSSNTGELFF. As DNA, the CDR3 is TGTGCCAGCAGCGGGGGGTCCTCGAACACCGGGGAGCTGTTTTTT.

The chain links TRBV20-1 to TRBJ1-6; TRBD1 matches at 7 bases. Germline CDR1 is DFQATT and CDR2 is SNEGSKA (reference sequence). The CDR3 has 17 residues. After removal of 3 bases from V and 4 bases from J, the junction contained 12 bases not matched to a gene. DNA of the CDR3: TGCAGTGCTAGGGAGGGACAGCCAAACGGTTATAATTCACCCCTCCACTTT. The encoded protein is CSAREGQPNGYNSPLHF.

The V gene is TRBV6-5, the J gene TRBJ2-5; D is possibly TRBD1 or TRBD2 (5 bases each). V lost 2 bases and J lost 1, with 17 bases in between. Germline V gene data show CDR1 as MNHEY and CDR2 as SVGAGI. The CDR3 extends over 17 amino acids. The CDR3 protein is CASSYVGDALSQETQYF. The CDR3 DNA is TGTGCCAGCAGTTACGTAGGGGACGCATTATCCCAAGAGACCCAGTACTTC.

In DNA, the CDR3 is TGTGCCAGCTCACAGGGACAGAAAGAGACCCAGTACTTC. Translating gives CASSQGQKETQYF. J is TRBJ2-5 and V is TRBV18; 7 bases line up with TRBD1. The J segment lost 3 bases and the V segment lost 4 bases, leaving 2 bases of the junction unmatched. This CDR3 spans 13 amino acids. CDR1 KGHSH and CDR2 LQKENI come from the germline V gene.

The rearrangement uses TRBV6-1 and TRBJ2-1, with unresolved D. V lost 2 bases, J lost 4 bases, and 3 bases lay in between. CDR1 and CDR2 from the germline V gene are MNHNS and SASEGT. The CDR3 has 12 amino acids. This chain's CDR3 is CASSERYNEQFF. CDR3 DNA sequence: TGTGCCAGCAGTGAAAGGTACAATGAGCAGTTCTTC.

This clonotype turned up a few times. The chain combines TRBV7-8 with TRBJ1-1, with a weak D call TRBD1 (6 bases). Per the germline V gene, CDR1 is SGHVS and CDR2 is FQNEAQ. This CDR3 has 17 residues. V gave up 4 bases and J gave up 6 bases, with 24 bases separating them. The CDR3 DNA reads TGTGCCAGCAGCTCCTTTGGTCCGGGGGGCGCTAAGGCTGAAGCTTTCTTT. Translation gives CASSSFGPGGAKAEAFF.

The sample holds a few counts of this clonotype. The chain carries TRBV7-6 and TRBJ2-3, with D possibly TRBD2 on 7 matching bases. This CDR3 comprises 16 residues. Germline lookup yields CDR1 SGHVS and CDR2 FNYEAQ. V was cut by 5 bases and J by 3 bases, with 18 bases left in between. The CDR3, as DNA: TGTGCCAGCAGCCCCCTGGGGGGGGGCGGGACAGATACGCAGTATTTT. This gives the protein CASSPLGGGGTDTQYF.

The table lists this clonotype with a few counts. The rearrangement uses TRBV6-1 and TRBJ2-2; D gene unclear. Between the trimmed V and J ends, which lost 5 bases and 7 bases, there was a span of 11 bases. CDR3 length: 13 residues. From germline, CDR1 is MNHNS and CDR2 SASEGT. DNA for the CDR3: TGTGCCAGCAGTCCTCCGACCGTCGGGGAGCTGTTTTTT. Its translation: CASSPPTVGELFF.

This chain uses TRBV6-5 with TRBJ1-2; D may be TRBD1 (5 bases). V was trimmed by 2 bases and J by 2 bases, leaving 12 bases between them. Germline CDR1 and CDR2: MNHEY and SVGAGI. The CDR3 is 15 residues long. The CDR3 sequence is CASSYTTESNYGYTF. CDR3 coding DNA: TGTGCCAGCAGTTACACGACAGAATCCAACTATGGCTACACCTTC.

This rearrangement joins TRBV10-2 to TRBJ1-1, with no clear D. Per the germline V gene, CDR1 is WSHSY and CDR2 is SAAADI. V was trimmed by 7 bases and J by 1 base, leaving 13 bases between them. The CDR3 contains 14 residues. The DNA of the CDR3 is TGCGCCAGCACCGCCGGGAAAAAGAACACTGAAGCTTTCTTT. Translation gives CASTAGKKNTEAFF.

The CDR3: CASSGQGRPSRTEAFF. CDR3 DNA: TGTGCCAGCAGTGGACAGGGGCGCCCCTCTCGGACTGAAGCTTTCTTT. J is TRBJ1-1 and V is TRBV7-9, with 9 positions matching TRBD1. J gave up 5 bases and V 6 bases, and 13 bases lay outside the gene matches. Germline V CDR1 and CDR2: SEHNR, FQNEAQ (reference sequence). This CDR3 contains 16 residues.

About this clonotype itself: A read error is possible here, since a much larger clone lies one base away. The chain has TRBV28 and TRBJ1-1; 7 positions agree with TRBD1. Germline values: CDR1 MDHEN, CDR2 SYDVKM. This CDR3 comprises 18 residues. V trimming: 2 bases; J trimming: 8 bases; junction bases outside the gene matches: 20. The CDR3 DNA reads TGTGCCAGCAGTTTAATGGCCGCCTCGACAGGGTACTCCCCCGAAGCTTTCTTT. It translates to CASSLMAASTGYSPEAFF. The whole variable domain, filled in from reference TRBV28 and TRBJ1-1, reads DVKVTQSSRYLVKRTGEKVFLECVQDMDHENMFWYRQDPGLGLRLIYFSYDVKMKEKGDIPEGYSVSREKKERFSLILESASTNQTSMYLCASSLMAASTGYSPEAFFGQGTRLTVV.

The chain links TRBV6-2 or TRBV6-3 to TRBJ2-1; 13 nucleotides line up with TRBD2. The CDR3 runs to 16 residues. V was pared by 2 bases and J by 10 bases, with 8 bases of the junction left unmatched. Germline CDR1 and CDR2: MNHEY and SVGEGT. CDR3 protein: CASSYQLAGGPGEQFF. DNA for the CDR3: TGTGCCAGCAGTTACCAACTAGCGGGGGGGCCGGGGGAGCAGTTCTTC.

The V call is TRBV6-5, the J call TRBJ2-4; D ambiguous. Germline loops: CDR1 MNHEY, CDR2 SVGAGI. The CDR3 runs 11 residues. V was pared by 4 bases and J by 14 bases, with 12 bases between. The CDR3 protein is CASSSGIREYF. In DNA, the CDR3 is TGTGCCAGCAGTTCGGGCATCCGAGAGTACTTC.

This clonotype was picked up a small number of times. The J gene is TRBJ2-5, the V gene TRBV11-2; 10 nucleotides match TRBD2. The CDR3 loop spans 17 amino acids. J was trimmed by 5 bases and V by 2 bases; bases with no gene match: 11. Germline V gives CDR1 SGHAT, CDR2 FQNNGV. The CDR3 loop reads CASSLPQGAGGIETQYF. CDR3 coding DNA: TGTGCCAGCAGCTTACCCCAGGGAGCGGGGGGGATCGAGACCCAGTACTTC.

This clonotype has a handful of counts. V is TRBV7-2 and J is TRBJ1-5; D perhaps matches TRBD1 (6 bases). The germline V gene encodes CDR1 SGHTA and CDR2 FQGNSA. The V end was cut by 6 bases, the J end by 0 bases, with 12 bases between. This CDR3 region has 15 residues. In DNA form, the CDR3 reads TGTGCCAGCAGACTGGACAGCTATAGCAATCAGCCCCAGCATTTT. It translates to CASRLDSYSNQPQHF.

This sequence joins TRBV12-3 or TRBV12-4 and TRBJ1-1, with D hard to call. With 6 bases removed from V and 1 base from J, the gap between germline ends came to 15 bases. CDR3 length: 15 residues. The DNA of the CDR3 is TGTGCCAGCAGGCTGACCTTAGGGTCGAACACTGAAGCTTTCTTT. Protein sequence: CASRLTLGSNTEAFF.

This chain connects TRBV12-3 or TRBV12-4 to TRBJ2-7; no reliable D call. The CDR3 extends over 12 amino acids. With 7 bases removed from V and 3 bases from J, the gap between germline ends came to 10 bases. The CDR3 coding sequence is TGTGCCAGCATGGGCGTCGTCTACGAGCAGTACTTC. Translated, it gives CASMGVVYEQYF.

This clonotype was detected a few times. The V and J genes are TRBV6-1 and TRBJ1-1; the match to TRBD1 covers 8 bases. Germline V gives CDR1 MNHNS, CDR2 SASEGT. This CDR3 region has 15 residues. V lost 6 bases to trimming and J lost 5 bases; unmatched junction nucleotides: 11. The CDR3 sequence: CASRGTGTGETEAFF. The CDR3 nucleotides read TGTGCCAGCAGAGGCACCGGGACAGGCGAAACTGAAGCTTTCTTT.

A few counts support this clonotype. The chain uses TRBV7-6 and TRBJ1-2; possibly TRBD1 for D (5 bases). The CDR3 has 14 amino acids. Germline values: CDR1 SGHVS, CDR2 FNYEAQ. V lost 5 bases and J 6 bases, leaving 16 bases between the germline ends. CDR3 region: CASSPGTALHGYTF. DNA for the CDR3: TGTGCCAGCAGCCCGGGGACGGCGCTCCATGGCTACACCTTC.

In this sample, this clonotype is medium-sized. The chain carries TRBV24-1 and TRBJ1-6, with TRBD1 matching over 11 bases. Unmatched junction bases numbered 1, after V lost 9 bases and J lost 7 bases. CDR1 KGHDR and CDR2 SFDVKD come from the germline V gene. The CDR3 has 13 amino acids. The CDR3 region has the DNA TGTGCCACCCGGGACAGGGGGAATTCACCCCTCCACTTT. This encodes CATRDRGNSPLHF.

The CDR3 loop is CASSSITGGYGYTF. The CDR3 DNA is TGTGCCAGCAGTTCCATTACAGGGGGGTATGGCTACACCTTC. The J gene is TRBJ1-2, the V gene TRBV6-5; 8 bases are a match to TRBD1. CDR1 is MNHEY, CDR2 SVGAGI, per germline. The CDR3 is made up of 14 amino acids. V gave up 4 bases and J gave up 5 bases; unmatched junction bases: 6.

This clonotype turned up a few times. This chain connects TRBV7-2 to TRBJ1-1; the D is unclear. Germline CDR1 SGHTA, CDR2 FQGNSA. The CDR3 loop spans 15 amino acids. V was shortened by 3 bases and J by 1 base, with 12 bases between the two germline ends. CDR3 region: CASSLEIIKNTEAFF. Here the CDR3 DNA reads TGTGCCAGCAGCTTGGAGATAATAAAGAACACTGAAGCTTTCTTT. Full variable domain (outside the CDR3, taken from reference TRBV7-2 and TRBJ1-1): GAGVSQSPSNKVTEKGKDVELRCDPISGHTALYWYRQSLGQGLEFLIYFQGNSAPDKSGLPSDRFSAERTGGSVSTLTIQRTQQEDSAVYLCASSLEIIKNTEAFFGQGTRLTVV.

This clonotype was counted only a few times. The genes are TRBV18 and TRBJ2-2; D is unresolved. Per the germline V gene, CDR1 is KGHSH and CDR2 is LQKENI. V was shortened by 2 bases and J by 0 bases, with 10 bases between the two germline ends. This CDR3 comprises 16 residues. This chain's CDR3 is CASSPLPNANTGELFF. The CDR3 DNA sequence: TGTGCCAGCTCACCATTACCGAACGCGAACACCGGGGAGCTGTTTTTT. Looking up the rest from reference TRBV18 and TRBJ2-2 gives the full variable domain: NAGVMQNPRHLVRRRGQEARLRCSPMKGHSHVYWYRQLPEEGLKFMVYLQKENIIDESGMPKERFSAEFPKEGPSILRIQQVVRGDSAAYFCASSPLPNANTGELFFGEGSRLTVL.

The CDR3 is CSVDVLASDTQYF. Here the CDR3 DNA reads TGCAGCGTTGACGTTCTCGCTTCAGATACGCAGTATTTT. The chain combines TRBV29-1 with TRBJ2-3; D gene unclear. Per germline, CDR1 SQVTM and CDR2 ANQGSEA. V shed 3 bases and J shed 4 bases, with 11 bases lying between them. The CDR3 totals 13 residues.